This T cell receptor (beta chain) appears in the sequencing data of a study of molecular identifiers for immune sequencing clone quantification. Study conclusions and caveats: Clone sizes that are highly expanded could be underestimated when identical TCR molecules share a barcode.

V shed 0 bases and J shed 4 bases, with 13 bases lying between them. This CDR3 has 16 residues. Germline lookup yields CDR1 LGHNA and CDR2 YSLEER. Libraries of naive CD8 cells were prepared from 20,000 to 1,000,000 sorted cells using 10%, 30% or 50% RNA. CD8+CD4-CCR7+CD45RA+ cells were sorted as naive CD8 T cells. This clonotype was observed many times. Its specificity is unknown. Bulk TCR libraries were made with methods that had been previously described and with listed TCR primers. TCRdb redid the calling of the PCR reads with MiXCR, one entry per CDR3 protein. The sample records around 40,000 distinct CDR3 sequences, roughly 21% being singletons.

V usage is TRBV4-3 and J usage is TRBJ2-1; no firm D call. This receptor was identified in a human donor in good health. Some libraries in this study had Jurkat cell RNA spiked in. The source material was naive CD8+ T cells from blood, with Jurkat cell RNA spiked in. Described subset: FACS-sorted CD8+CD4-CCR7+CD45RA+ naive T cells. CDR3 in DNA: TGCGCCAGCAGCCAAGATCGGGCTAGGCGTTACAATGAGCAGTTCTTC. Its protein is CASSQDRARRYNEQFF.